Following are 17 T cell receptor beta chains from one sample sequenced in a study of blood T cells in healthy people across ages. The authors ran a second PCR of 7 to 11 cycles using a sample-barcoded 5' primer and a J-beta primer mix. TCRdb reprocessed the 5' RACE reads with MiXCR, giving one entry per CDR3 protein. The profile shows approximately 1,700,000 distinct CDR3 sequences, 35% to 50% of them singletons. The sample consisted of blood. These receptors originate from a human donor in good health.

The chain couples TRBV10-3 to TRBJ1-1; D possibly corresponds to TRBD1 (5 bases). Germline V CDR1 and CDR2: ENHRY, SYGVKD. Deletions cut 6 bases from V and 5 bases from J, with 16 bases between. The CDR3 spans 14 residues. The CDR3 DNA reads as TGTGCCATCAGAGGGACCGCGGTGGGGACTGAAGCTTTCTTT. It yields the protein CAIRGTAVGTEAFF.

The chain recombines TRBV4-3 with TRBJ2-1; unclear D gene. The CDR3 is 15 amino acids. The V gene's germline CDR1 is LGHNA and CDR2 YSLEER. The ends were cut back, 4 bases at V and 5 bases at J, with 15 bases in the middle. CDR3 protein: CASSPWAPRDNEQFF. In nucleotides, the CDR3 is TGCGCCAGCAGCCCTTGGGCCCCTCGGGACAATGAGCAGTTCTTC.

V is TRBV29-1 and J is TRBJ1-1; D is unresolved. The CDR3 has 14 residues. V was cut by 5 bases and J by 1 base, with 14 bases left in between. From germline, CDR1 is SQVTM and CDR2 ANQGSEA. This CDR3 is CSVIRRGGNTEAFF. CDR3 nucleotide sequence: TGCAGCGTTATTAGGCGGGGAGGGAACACTGAAGCTTTCTTT.

A note on this clonotype: A much larger clone sits a single nucleotide away, making a read error possible. The chain carries TRBV7-9 and TRBJ2-7; the match to TRBD1 covers 9 bases. V lost 3 bases and J lost 3; bases outside the gene matches: 3. This CDR3 region has 14 residues. Germline CDR1 and CDR2: SEHNR and FQNEAQ (reference sequence). CDR3 bases: TGTGCCAGCAGCTTCCAGGACAGGGGCTACGAGCAGTACTTC. It translates to CASSFQDRGYEQYF.

In regard to this clonotype: The junction departs from the called germline gene at one end, perhaps through a read error. The chain carries TRBV7-9 and TRBJ1-1, with TRBD1 identical over 8 bases. Germline V gene sequence: CDR1 SEHNR, CDR2 FQNEAQ (reference sequence). The CDR3 is made up of 14 amino acids. CDR3 coding DNA: TGTGTCAGCAGCGGAACAGGGGGGAACACTGAAGCTTTCTTT. Translating gives CVSSGTGGNTEAFF.

This clonotype was detected a few times. This rearrangement joins TRBV7-2 to TRBJ2-5, with 12 bases aligning to TRBD2. The CDR3 contains 18 residues. With 2 bases clipped from V and 5 bases from J, the junction kept 12 bases outside the gene matches. CDR1 SGHTA and CDR2 FQGNSA come from the germline V gene. The CDR3 protein is CASSLRRLAGAQGETQYF. Here the CDR3 DNA reads TGTGCCAGCAGCTTACGTCGACTAGCGGGGGCGCAGGGGGAGACCCAGTACTTC.

The chain couples TRBV28 to TRBJ2-7; 9 nucleotides line up with TRBD1. This CDR3 has 15 residues. With V trimmed by 5 bases and J by 4 bases, 9 bases remained unmatched. CDR1 is MDHEN and CDR2 is SYDVKM in the germline V gene. In nucleotides, the CDR3 is TGTGCCAGCAGTAGAGGGGACAGGGTTTTATACGAGCAGTACTTC. Translated, it gives CASSRGDRVLYEQYF.

The chain employs TRBV6-5 and TRBJ1-1; TRBD1 agrees at 8 bases. Unmatched junction bases numbered 4, after V lost 6 bases and J lost 4 bases. In germline, CDR1 is MNHEY, CDR2 SVGAGI. This CDR3 has 13 amino acids. Written as DNA, the CDR3 is TGTGCCAGCAGAAACAGGGGGATCACTGAAGCTTTCTTT. This codes for CASRNRGITEAFF.

This clonotype has more than one count but fewer than ten. This chain links TRBV10-3 with TRBJ2-5; 7 bases agree with TRBD1. The junction had 6 bases not matched to a gene; V was cut back by 5 bases and J by 3 bases. The germline CDR1 and CDR2 sequences are ENHRY and SYGVKD. The CDR3 is 14 residues long. CDR3 DNA sequence: TGTGCCATCAGTCAGGGGGTCGGGAAAGAGACCCAGTACTTC. Protein product: CAISQGVGKETQYF.

In its sample, this clonotype was seen many times. This chain connects TRBV10-3 to TRBJ2-7, with TRBD1 matching 9 bases. Germline lookup yields CDR1 ENHRY and CDR2 SYGVKD. This CDR3 has 15 residues. The junction had 14 bases not matched to a gene; V was cut back by 9 bases and J by 5 bases. The DNA of the CDR3 is TGTGCCATAGGGGATGCCGGGACAGGGTACAACGAGCAGTACTTC. Translated: CAIGDAGTGYNEQYF.

This clonotype was seen only a few times. This chain links TRBV6-2 or TRBV6-3 with TRBJ1-1; 11 nucleotides align to TRBD1. Trimming at V came to 7 bases and at J to 4 bases, leaving 2 bases not matched to a gene. Germline V gene lookup returns CDR1 MNHEY and CDR2 SVGEGT. The length of the CDR3 is 13 residues. The CDR3 DNA follows: TGTGCCAGCACCGGGACAGGGGGCACTGAAGCTTTCTTT. This encodes CASTGTGGTEAFF.

This clonotype came up a few times. The J gene is TRBJ2-7, the V gene TRBV9; 7 bases fit TRBD1. The CDR3 loop spans 14 amino acids. V was clipped by 6 bases and J by 3 bases; unmatched bases: 9. Germline V gene sequence: CDR1 SGDLS, CDR2 YYNGEE. The DNA for the CDR3 is TGTGCCAGCAACCTAGAGGGGGCAAACTACGAGCAGTACTTC. It yields the protein CASNLEGANYEQYF.

The chain carries TRBV12-3 or TRBV12-4 and TRBJ1-5; 8 bases are shared with TRBD1. V lost 7 bases, J lost 0 bases, and 8 bases stayed unmatched. The CDR3 covers 16 residues. The DNA of the CDR3 is TGTGCCAGCAAATACAGGGGGGATTATAGCAATCAGCCCCAGCATTTT. Translating gives CASKYRGDYSNQPQHF.

J is TRBJ1-1 and V is TRBV6-5; D ambiguous. The CDR3 is made up of 15 amino acids. Germline lookup yields CDR1 MNHEY and CDR2 SVGAGI. With 0 bases removed from V and 0 bases from J, the gap between germline ends came to 8 bases. The CDR3 region has the DNA TGTGCCAGCAGTTACTCGCATATATTGAACACTGAAGCTTTCTTT. Translated: CASSYSHILNTEAFF.

The chain links TRBV12-3 or TRBV12-4 to TRBJ1-1, with TRBD1 matching over 8 bases. The CDR3 is 13 residues long. V was clipped by 8 bases and J by 4 bases; unmatched bases: 6. The CDR3 coding sequence is TGTGCCAGCCGACAGGGGTCGGGCACTGAAGCTTTCTTT. Its protein product is CASRQGSGTEAFF.

In this sample, this clonotype turned up a few times. V is TRBV20-1 and J is TRBJ2-5; D remains unclear. Germline CDR1 and CDR2: DFQATT and SNEGSKA (reference sequence). The CDR3 contains 13 residues. The V and J ends lost 3 bases and 1 base respectively, with 9 bases between them. The CDR3 region has the DNA TGCAGTGCTAGTTTACTATCCCAAGAGACCCAGTACTTC. Residues: CSASLLSQETQYF.

This CDR3 is CATGRGGTSTDTQYF. CDR3 DNA: TGTGCCACCGGGCGGGGCGGAACTAGCACAGATACGCAGTATTTT. The chain links TRBV6-5 to TRBJ2-3, with D perhaps matching TRBD2 (6 bases). This CDR3 has 15 residues. The germline V gene has CDR1 MNHEY and CDR2 SVGAGI. V dropped 10 bases and J dropped 0 bases, with 17 bases sitting between them.